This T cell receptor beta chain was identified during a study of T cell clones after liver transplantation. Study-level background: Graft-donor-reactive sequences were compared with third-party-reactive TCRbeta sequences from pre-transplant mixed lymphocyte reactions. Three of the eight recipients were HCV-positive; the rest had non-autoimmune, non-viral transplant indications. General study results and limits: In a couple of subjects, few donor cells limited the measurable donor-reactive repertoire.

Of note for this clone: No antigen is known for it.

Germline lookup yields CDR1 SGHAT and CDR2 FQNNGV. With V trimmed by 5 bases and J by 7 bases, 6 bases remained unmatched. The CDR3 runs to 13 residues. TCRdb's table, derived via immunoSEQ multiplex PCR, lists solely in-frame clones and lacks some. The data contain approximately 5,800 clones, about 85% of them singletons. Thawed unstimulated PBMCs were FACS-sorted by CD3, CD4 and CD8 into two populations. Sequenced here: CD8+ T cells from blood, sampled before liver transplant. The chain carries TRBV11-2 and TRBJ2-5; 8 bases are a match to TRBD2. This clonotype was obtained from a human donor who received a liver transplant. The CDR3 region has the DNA TGTGCCAGCAGCCCCACTAGCGGAGGGACCCAGTACTTC. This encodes CASSPTSGGTQYF.